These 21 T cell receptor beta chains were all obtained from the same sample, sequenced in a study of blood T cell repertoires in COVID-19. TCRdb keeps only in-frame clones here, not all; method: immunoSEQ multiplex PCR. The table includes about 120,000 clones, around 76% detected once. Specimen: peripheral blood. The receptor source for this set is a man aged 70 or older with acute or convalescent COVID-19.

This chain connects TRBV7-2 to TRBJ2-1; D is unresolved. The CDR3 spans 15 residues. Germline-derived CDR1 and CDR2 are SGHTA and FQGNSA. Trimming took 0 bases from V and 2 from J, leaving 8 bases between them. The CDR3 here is CASSLARYPYNEQFF. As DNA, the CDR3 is TGTGCCAGCAGCTTAGCCCGCTACCCCTACAATGAGCAGTTCTTC.

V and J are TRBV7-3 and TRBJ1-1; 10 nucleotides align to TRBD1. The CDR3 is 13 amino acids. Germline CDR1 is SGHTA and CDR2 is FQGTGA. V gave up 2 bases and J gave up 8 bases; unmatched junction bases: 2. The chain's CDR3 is CASSLVDRGEAFF. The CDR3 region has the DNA TGTGCCAGCAGCTTAGTGGACAGGGGGGAAGCTTTCTTT.

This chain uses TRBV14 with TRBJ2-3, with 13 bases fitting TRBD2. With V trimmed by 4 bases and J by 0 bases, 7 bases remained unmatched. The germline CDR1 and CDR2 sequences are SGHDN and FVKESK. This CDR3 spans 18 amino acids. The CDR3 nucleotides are TGTGCCAGCAGCCGAGGACTAGCGGGGGACTCTAGCACAGATACGCAGTATTTT. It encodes CASSRGLAGDSSTDTQYF.

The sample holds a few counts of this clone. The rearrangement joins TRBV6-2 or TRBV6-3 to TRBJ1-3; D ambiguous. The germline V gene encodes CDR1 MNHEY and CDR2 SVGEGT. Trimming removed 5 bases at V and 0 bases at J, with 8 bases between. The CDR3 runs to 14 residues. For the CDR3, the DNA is TGTGCCAGCAGTATGAAGCTCTCTGGAAACACCATATATTTT. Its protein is CASSMKLSGNTIYF.

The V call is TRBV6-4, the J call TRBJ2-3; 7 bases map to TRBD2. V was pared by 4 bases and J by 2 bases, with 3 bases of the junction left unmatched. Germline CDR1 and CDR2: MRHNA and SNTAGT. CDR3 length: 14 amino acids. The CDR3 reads CASSVGGTTDTQYF. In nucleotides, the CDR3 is TGTGCCAGCAGTGTCGGGGGGACCACAGATACGCAGTATTTT.

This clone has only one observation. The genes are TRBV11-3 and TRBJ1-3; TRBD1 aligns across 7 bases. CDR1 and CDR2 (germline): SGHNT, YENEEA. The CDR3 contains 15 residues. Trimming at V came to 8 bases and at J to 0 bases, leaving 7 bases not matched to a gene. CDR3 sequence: CASGEGAVSGNTIYF. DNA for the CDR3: TGTGCCAGCGGCGAGGGGGCGGTCTCTGGAAACACCATATATTTT.

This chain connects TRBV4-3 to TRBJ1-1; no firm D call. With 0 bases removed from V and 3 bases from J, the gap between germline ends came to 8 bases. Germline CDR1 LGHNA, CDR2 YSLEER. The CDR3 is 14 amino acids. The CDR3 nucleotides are TGCGCCAGCAGCCAAGATCCGGGGTACACTGAAGCTTTCTTT. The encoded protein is CASSQDPGYTEAFF.

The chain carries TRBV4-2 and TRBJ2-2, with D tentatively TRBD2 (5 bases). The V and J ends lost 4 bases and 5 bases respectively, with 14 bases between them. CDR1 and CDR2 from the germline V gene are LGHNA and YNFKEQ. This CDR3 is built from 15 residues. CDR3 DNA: TGTGCCAGCAGCCGCCTAAGCCCGGGGACCGGGGAGCTGTTTTTT. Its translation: CASSRLSPGTGELFF.

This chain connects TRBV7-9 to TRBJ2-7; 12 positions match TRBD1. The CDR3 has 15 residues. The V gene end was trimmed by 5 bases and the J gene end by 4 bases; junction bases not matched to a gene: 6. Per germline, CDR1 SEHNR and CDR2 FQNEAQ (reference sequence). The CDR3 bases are TGTGCCAGCAGCCCCCCGGGACAGGGGGCTTACGAGCAGTACTTC. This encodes CASSPPGQGAYEQYF.

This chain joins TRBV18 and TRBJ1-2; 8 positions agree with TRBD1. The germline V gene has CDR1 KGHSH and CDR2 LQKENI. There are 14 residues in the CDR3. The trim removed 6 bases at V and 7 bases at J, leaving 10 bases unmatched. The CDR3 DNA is TGTGCCAGCTCCCCCGAAGGACAGGGCCTTGGCTACACCTTC. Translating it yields CASSPEGQGLGYTF.

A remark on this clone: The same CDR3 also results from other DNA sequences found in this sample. The CDR3 sequence is CASSLGTSGGTDTQYF. The CDR3 DNA follows: TGTGCCAGCAGCCTCGGGACTAGCGGGGGCACAGATACGCAGTATTTT. V usage is TRBV3-1 (or the pseudogene TRBV3-2) and J usage is TRBJ2-3; 13 nucleotides align to TRBD2. Unmatched junction bases numbered 2, after V lost 4 bases and J lost 1 base. From germline, CDR1 is LGHDT and CDR2 YNNKEL (reference sequence). The CDR3 extends over 16 amino acids.

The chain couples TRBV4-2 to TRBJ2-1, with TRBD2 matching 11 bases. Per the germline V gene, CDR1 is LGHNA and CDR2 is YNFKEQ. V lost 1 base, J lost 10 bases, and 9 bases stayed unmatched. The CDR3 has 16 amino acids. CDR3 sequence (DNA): TGTGCCAGCAGCCAAGTTAGCGGGGGGGTCGTTCTCGAGCAGTTCTTC. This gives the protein CASSQVSGGVVLEQFF.

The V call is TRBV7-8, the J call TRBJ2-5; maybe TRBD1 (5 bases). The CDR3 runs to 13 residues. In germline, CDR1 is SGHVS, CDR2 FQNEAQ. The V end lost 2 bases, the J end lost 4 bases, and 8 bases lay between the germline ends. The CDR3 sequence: CASSLQGPETQYF. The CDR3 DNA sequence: TGTGCCAGCAGCTTACAGGGTCCAGAGACCCAGTACTTC.

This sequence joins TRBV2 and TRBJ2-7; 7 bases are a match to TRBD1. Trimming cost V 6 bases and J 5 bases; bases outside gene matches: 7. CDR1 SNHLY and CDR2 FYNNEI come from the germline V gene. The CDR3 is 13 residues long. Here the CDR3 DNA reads TGTGCCAGCAGGGTTGCAGGGGGAAACGAGCAGTACTTC. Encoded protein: CASRVAGGNEQYF.

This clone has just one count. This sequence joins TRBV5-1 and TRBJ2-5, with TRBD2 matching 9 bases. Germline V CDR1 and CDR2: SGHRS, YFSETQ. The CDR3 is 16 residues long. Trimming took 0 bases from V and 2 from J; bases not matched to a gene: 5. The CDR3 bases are TGCGCCAGCAGCTTGGAAGGGACTAGCCATCAAGAGACCCAGTACTTC. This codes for CASSLEGTSHQETQYF.

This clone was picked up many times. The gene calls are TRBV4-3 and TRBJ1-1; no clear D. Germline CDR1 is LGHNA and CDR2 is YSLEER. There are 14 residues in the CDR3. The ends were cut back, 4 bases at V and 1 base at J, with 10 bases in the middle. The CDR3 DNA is TGCGCCAGCAGCCTTGGACTCGCGAACACTGAAGCTTTCTTT. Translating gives CASSLGLANTEAFF.

The CDR3 nucleotides read TGCGCCAGCAGCCAACCTCAGGGAAGGGGTAATTCACCCCTCCACTTT. Its protein is CASSQPQGRGNSPLHF. The chain uses TRBV4-1 and TRBJ1-6; D perhaps matches TRBD1 (5 bases). This CDR3 region has 16 residues. Trimming took off 2 bases at V and 6 bases at J, with 14 bases between the two ends. Germline V gives CDR1 MGHRA, CDR2 YSYEKL.

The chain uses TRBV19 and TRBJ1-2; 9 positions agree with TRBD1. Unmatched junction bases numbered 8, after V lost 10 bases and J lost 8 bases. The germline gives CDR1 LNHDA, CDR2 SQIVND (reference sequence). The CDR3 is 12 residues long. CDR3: CATQGAGRGYTF. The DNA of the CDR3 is TGTGCCACACAGGGGGCAGGGAGAGGCTACACCTTC.

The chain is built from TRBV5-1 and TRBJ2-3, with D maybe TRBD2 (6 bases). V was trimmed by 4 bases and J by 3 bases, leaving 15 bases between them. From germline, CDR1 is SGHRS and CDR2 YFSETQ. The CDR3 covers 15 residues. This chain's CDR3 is CASSRGTAETDTQYF. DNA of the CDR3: TGCGCCAGCAGCCGCGGGACGGCCGAAACAGATACGCAGTATTTT.

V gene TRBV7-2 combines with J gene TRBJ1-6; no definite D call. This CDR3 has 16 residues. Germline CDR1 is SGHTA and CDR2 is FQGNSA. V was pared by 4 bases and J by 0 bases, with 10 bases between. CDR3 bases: TGTGCCAGCAGCTCAGGAGGGAGCTCCTATAATTCACCCCTCCACTTT. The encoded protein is CASSSGGSSYNSPLHF.

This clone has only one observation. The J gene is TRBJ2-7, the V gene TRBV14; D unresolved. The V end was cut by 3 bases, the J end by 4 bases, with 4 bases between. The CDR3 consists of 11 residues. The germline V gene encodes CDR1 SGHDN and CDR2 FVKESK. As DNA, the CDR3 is TGTGCCAGCAGCCACGGGTACGAGCAGTACTTC. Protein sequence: CASSHGYEQYF.